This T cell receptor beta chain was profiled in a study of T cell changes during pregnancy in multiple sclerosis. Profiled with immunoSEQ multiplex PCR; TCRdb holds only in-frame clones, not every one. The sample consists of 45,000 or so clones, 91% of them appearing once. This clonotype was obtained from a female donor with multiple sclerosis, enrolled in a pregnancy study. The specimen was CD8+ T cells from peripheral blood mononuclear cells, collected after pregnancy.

CDR3: CASRTSLWETQYF. The CDR3 DNA is TGTGCCAGCCGAACTAGTTTGTGGGAGACCCAGTACTTC. This rearrangement joins TRBV27 to TRBJ2-5, with D perhaps TRBD2 (5 bases). CDR3 length: 13 amino acids. V dropped 8 bases and J dropped 5 bases, with 15 bases sitting between them. Per the germline V gene, CDR1 is MNHEY and CDR2 is SMNVEV (reference sequence).